The present TCR beta chain was sequenced within a study of blood T cell repertoires in COVID-19 (dated by TCRdb to the early 2020s). Some background on the complete study: Samples from collaborators originated in the United States, Italy and Spain and spanned both the acute and convalescent phases of COVID-19. Samples came from the ongoing ImmuneRACE study (first 160 participants) plus 1,254 subjects from 6 global collaborators. Sample metadata almost always included a de-identified subject ID, COVID-19 status, age in years and sex. Deeply sampled blood TCRbeta repertoires from subjects exposed to, actively infected with, or recovered from COVID-19 were included in the dataset. The repertoires were released in a freely available public database intended as a resource for research on the immune response to SARS-CoV-2. Where available, HLA class I and class II types were obtained from metadata supplied by the sample provider rather than from assay-based typing. The prospective study material was composed of cDNA or gDNA derived from T cells, B-cell-depleted T cells, or PBMCs.

Remarks on this clone: Its antigen remains unidentified. No clone much larger than this one lies a single base away; base qualities are absent.

The collaborating institutions used their own protocols to collect whole blood in K2EDTA tubes. For TCRbeta analysis, collaborators shipped samples as frozen whole blood, isolated PBMCs, or DNA extracted from either of those sample types. Including the terminal cysteine and phenylalanine, the CDR3 comprises 14 residues. The sequence is cut down to CDR3 DNA, 42 bases in frame from base 1. V sheds 0 bases and J sheds 6 bases, leaving 9 bases between their ends. CDR1 and CDR2, looked up from the germline V gene, are LGHNA and YSLEER. The paper's findings and limits, for the study overall: How much clinical and demographic metadata was included differed by source and by participant, and the metadata was provided uncurated.

TCRbeta CDR3 regions were amplified from genomic DNA using the immunoSEQ Assay, a bias-controlled multiplex PCR. Concerning the study's data processing: The number of nucleated cells in each sample was estimated from the amplification of reference gene primers within the assay. To quantify the absolute abundance of each unique TCRbeta CDR3 rearrangement, sequence reads were collapsed and filtered. Productive Simpson clonality was computed per sample as the square root of Simpson's diversity index over productive rearrangements. The table was pulled from immuneACCESS by TCRdb, which kept in-frame rearrangements only. Such tables lose some clones; where checked, under half of the loss comes from unresolved V genes, and the rest has no known cause. The DNA gave D and trimming, while V, J and clone size come from that table. The table for this sample lists 250,000 to 300,000 clones; around 81% of them were counted only once. Just under 3% of the sample is taken by the ten largest.

Sequenced material: peripheral blood. Recombination linked TRBV4-3 to TRBJ1-5, and possibly TRBD1, on 5 matching bases. This sequence was found in a woman in her sixties or seventies with active or convalescent COVID-19. CDR3 reads: CASSQDEGVQPQHF. The sequenced DNA is TGCGCCAGCAGCCAAGATGAAGGGGTTCAGCCCCAGCATTTT.